The source of this T cell receptor beta chain is a study of shared clonotypes between healthy human individuals. The CDR3 has 11 amino acids. The germline gives CDR1 SGHDT, CDR2 YYEEEE. The V end lost 3 bases, the J end lost 2 bases, and 3 bases lay between the germline ends. Sequenced by immunoSEQ multiplex PCR; TCRdb stores in-frame clones only, minus some. The sample lists 750,000 to 1,000,000 clones; about 91% were seen once. About this clone itself: Being one base from a much bigger clone, this may be a read error.

In the naive CD8 group, cells lacked CD45RO and were positively selected for CCR7, so terminally differentiated effector memory CD45RA+ cells were left out. The chain recombines TRBV5-6 with TRBJ2-7; D not resolved. The sequence came from a man in his thirties or forties in good health. Sequencing was performed on naive CD8+ T cells sorted from blood. As DNA, the CDR3 is TGTGCCAGCAGCTCCACCTACGAGCAGTACTTC. It yields the protein CASSSTYEQYF.